Listed below are T cell receptor beta chains from one sample, sequenced in a study of blood T cells in healthy people across ages. TCRdb recomputed calls from the 5' RACE reads with MiXCR, one row per CDR3 protein. The sample consists of about a million distinct CDR3 sequences, under 50% of them appearing once. Sequencing input: blood. Source of these receptors: a man younger than 40 in good health. Each CDR3 is given with its conserved first and last residue. D genes are given only for firm matches. Where a row states a size, it is once, few, many or the class of an expanded clone; other rows omit it.

J gene	clone size	V gene	D gene	CDR3 protein	CDR3 DNA
TRBJ1-1	-	TRBV27	-	CASSPLVNTEAFF	TGTGCCAGCAGCCCCTTGGTGAACACTGAAGCTTTCTTT
TRBJ2-4	-	TRBV4-1	-	CASSQDLRTESKNIQYF	TGCGCCAGCAGCCAAGATCTAAGGACGGAATCCAAAAACATTCAGTACTTC
TRBJ2-3	few	TRBV6-5	-	CASMTTPGTDTQYF	TGTGCCAGCATGACTACTCCCGGCACAGATACGCAGTATTTT
TRBJ2-3	-	TRBV3-1	-	CASSPNPPTILGDTQYF	TGTGCCAGCAGCCCAAACCCCCCGACAATTTTGGGAGATACGCAGTATTTT
TRBJ2-3	-	TRBV18	-	CASSPPMRGTDTQYF	TGTGCCAGCTCACCACCGATGAGGGGAACAGATACGCAGTATTTT
TRBJ1-6	-	TRBV30	-	CAWSVPGAHSPLHF	TGTGCCTGGAGTGTACCAGGGGCACATTCACCCCTCCACTTT
TRBJ2-1	few	TRBV5-1	TRBD1	CASSAGTGGLYNEQFF	TGCGCCAGCAGCGCCGGGACAGGCGGCCTTTACAATGAGCAGTTCTTC
TRBJ1-5	-	TRBV20-1	-	CSAQGRSNQPQHF	TGCAGTGCCCAAGGACGGTCCAATCAGCCCCAGCATTTT
TRBJ2-7	-	TRBV24-1	-	CATSDGIGEQYF	TGTGCCACCAGTGATGGGATAGGCGAGCAGTACTTC
TRBJ2-2	-	TRBV12-3/TRBV12-4	-	CASSFEGGTTGELFF	TGTGCCAGCAGTTTCGAAGGCGGGACAACCGGGGAGCTGTTTTTT
TRBJ2-3	few	TRBV9	TRBD2	CASSAGGGADTQYF	TGTGCCAGCAGCGCGGGCGGGGGGGCAGATACGCAGTATTTT
TRBJ2-5	-	TRBV6-2/TRBV6-3	-	CASSYPDEQETQYF	TGTGCCAGCAGTTACCCCGACGAACAAGAGACCCAGTACTTC
TRBJ2-1	many	TRBV6-5	-	CASSYLGGYNEQFF	TGTGCCAGCAGTTACTTAGGTGGATACAATGAGCAGTTCTTC
TRBJ2-1	-	TRBV13	-	CASSPDLWTYNEQFF	TGTGCCAGCAGCCCTGATCTCTGGACCTACAATGAGCAGTTCTTC
TRBJ2-1	-	TRBV4-1	-	CASSQEGYRDNEQFF	TGCGCCAGCAGCCAGGAGGGGTACAGGGACAATGAGCAGTTCTTC
TRBJ2-7	-	TRBV7-2	TRBD1	CVSSFRDRGFRPNEQYF	TGTGTCAGCAGCTTCCGGGACAGGGGTTTTCGTCCCAACGAGCAGTACTTC
TRBJ2-1	-	TRBV29-1	-	CSVDRPEDEQFF	TGCAGCGTTGATAGACCAGAGGATGAGCAGTTCTTC
TRBJ2-7	-	TRBV12-3/TRBV12-4	TRBD2	CASSSSILAYEQYF	TGTGCCAGCAGTTCCTCAATACTAGCGTACGAGCAGTACTTC
TRBJ2-2	few	TRBV25-1	-	CASSATGYGELFF	TGTGCCAGCAGTGCCACAGGCTACGGGGAGCTGTTTTTT
TRBJ2-7	-	TRBV7-9	-	CASSLDGDLYEQYF	TGTGCCAGCAGCTTGGACGGAGACCTCTACGAGCAGTACTTC
TRBJ2-7	few	TRBV29-1	-	CSVASSSYEQYF	TGCAGCGTTGCTTCCAGCAGCTACGAGCAGTACTTC
TRBJ2-7	many	TRBV11-1	-	CASARSSYEQYF	TGTGCCAGCGCGAGGAGCTCCTACGAGCAGTACTTC
TRBJ1-3	few	TRBV6-5	-	CASSFQQDSRGNTIYF	TGTGCCAGCAGTTTCCAACAGGACTCGAGGGGAAACACCATATATTTT
TRBJ2-5	-	TRBV4-2	TRBD1	CASSQETGGQETQYF	TGTGCCAGCAGCCAAGAAACAGGGGGCCAAGAGACCCAGTACTTC
TRBJ1-2	-	TRBV20-1	TRBD1	CSAPIGQGGFYGYTF	TGCAGTGCTCCTATCGGACAGGGGGGGTTCTATGGCTACACCTTC
TRBJ2-5	-	TRBV3-1	-	CASSQGGRTGETQYF	TGTGCCAGCAGCCAAGGCGGCAGGACGGGAGAGACCCAGTACTTC
TRBJ1-5	-	TRBV20-1	-	CSAFRGGQPQHF	TGCAGTGCGTTTAGAGGGGGACAGCCCCAGCATTTT
TRBJ2-3	few	TRBV9	TRBD2	CASSGGLALHTGTQYF	TGTGCCAGCAGCGGCGGACTAGCCCTACACACAGGTACGCAGTATTTT
TRBJ2-3	many	TRBV20-1	-	CSASTRVADTQYF	TGCAGTGCTAGTACGCGGGTCGCAGATACGCAGTATTTT
TRBJ1-2	few	TRBV29-1	-	CSVRGRVDYGYTF	TGCAGCGTGCGTGGGCGGGTTGACTATGGCTACACCTTC
TRBJ2-1	-	TRBV19	TRBD2	CASSTTSGGNEQFF	TGTGCCAGTTCGACGACTAGCGGGGGCAATGAGCAGTTCTTC
TRBJ2-5	few	TRBV4-1	-	CASGEEQLATTQYF	TGCGCCAGCGGAGAGGAGCAGCTCGCTACGACCCAGTACTTC
TRBJ2-1	-	TRBV6-2/TRBV6-3	-	CASSDLRGLEQFF	TGTGCCAGCAGTGACCTGCGAGGCCTTGAGCAGTTCTTC
TRBJ2-5	once	TRBV29-1	-	CSVERGREETQYF	TGCAGCGTTGAACGGGGGCGGGAGGAGACCCAGTACTTC
TRBJ2-2	-	TRBV29-1	-	CSVEGGQTGELFF	TGCAGCGTTGAAGGGGGCCAAACCGGGGAGCTGTTTTTT
TRBJ2-7	-	TRBV28	-	CASRPSGLTPDEQYF	TGTGCCAGCAGGCCCTCGGGGCTGACGCCTGACGAGCAGTACTTC
TRBJ2-7	few	TRBV27	-	CAIPAYEQYF	TGTGCCATTCCGGCCTACGAGCAGTACTTC
TRBJ2-7	many	TRBV12-3/TRBV12-4	TRBD1	CASSPYGTGSSYEQYF	TGTGCCAGCAGTCCATACGGGACAGGGAGCTCCTACGAGCAGTACTTC
TRBJ1-1	-	TRBV10-3	-	CAISSDRRGTEAFF	TGTGCCATCAGTTCCGACAGGAGGGGCACTGAAGCTTTCTTT
TRBJ2-5	-	TRBV30	-	CAWSVGQKETQYF	TGTGCCTGGAGTGTAGGTCAGAAAGAGACCCAGTACTTC
TRBJ2-2	many	TRBV6-5	-	CASSFYTGELFF	TGTGCCAGCAGCTTCTACACCGGGGAGCTGTTTTTT
TRBJ2-3	-	TRBV5-5	TRBD1	CASSGTDTDTQYF	TGTGCCAGCAGCGGGACAGATACAGATACGCAGTATTTT
TRBJ2-5	-	TRBV4-1	-	CASSQAPGHQETQYF	TGCGCCAGCAGCCAAGCCCCGGGCCATCAAGAGACCCAGTACTTC
TRBJ1-4	-	TRBV4-1	-	CASSQAGQYNEKLFF	TGCGCCAGCAGCCAAGCCGGACAGTATAATGAAAAACTGTTTTTT
TRBJ1-4	many	TRBV29-1	-	CSGGPSNEKLFF	TGCAGCGGGGGACCGAGTAATGAAAAACTGTTTTTT
TRBJ2-7	few	TRBV7-2	-	CASSERGDSSYEQYF	TGTGCCAGCAGTGAAAGGGGGGATAGCTCCTACGAGCAGTACTTC
TRBJ1-6	few	TRBV7-2	-	CASSLGVNSPLHF	TGTGCCAGCAGCCTAGGGGTTAATTCACCCCTCCACTTT
TRBJ2-4	few	TRBV7-2	TRBD1	CASSSGTGKTKNIQYF	TGTGCCAGCAGCTCCGGGACAGGGAAAACCAAAAACATTCAGTACTTC
TRBJ2-5	-	TRBV10-3	-	CAISDLRGRETQYF	TGTGCTATCAGTGATCTAAGGGGCCGGGAGACCCAGTACTTC